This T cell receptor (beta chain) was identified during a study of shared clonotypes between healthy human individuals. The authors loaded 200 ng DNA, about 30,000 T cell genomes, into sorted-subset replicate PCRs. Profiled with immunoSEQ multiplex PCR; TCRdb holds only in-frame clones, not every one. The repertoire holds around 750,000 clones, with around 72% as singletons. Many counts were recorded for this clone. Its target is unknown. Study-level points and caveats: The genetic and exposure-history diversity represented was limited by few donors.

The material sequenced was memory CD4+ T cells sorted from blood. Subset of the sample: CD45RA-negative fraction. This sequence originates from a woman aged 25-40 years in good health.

CDR3 DNA: TGTGCCAGCAGCCCCAACGCACTAGCGGGAGGCTACGAGCAGTACTTC. This codes for CASSPNALAGGYEQYF. The chain carries TRBV7-2 and TRBJ2-7; 12 bases match TRBD2. The germline gives CDR1 SGHTA, CDR2 FQGNSA. Trimming removed 5 bases from V and 3 bases from J; junction bases left unmatched: 8. The CDR3 spans 16 residues.